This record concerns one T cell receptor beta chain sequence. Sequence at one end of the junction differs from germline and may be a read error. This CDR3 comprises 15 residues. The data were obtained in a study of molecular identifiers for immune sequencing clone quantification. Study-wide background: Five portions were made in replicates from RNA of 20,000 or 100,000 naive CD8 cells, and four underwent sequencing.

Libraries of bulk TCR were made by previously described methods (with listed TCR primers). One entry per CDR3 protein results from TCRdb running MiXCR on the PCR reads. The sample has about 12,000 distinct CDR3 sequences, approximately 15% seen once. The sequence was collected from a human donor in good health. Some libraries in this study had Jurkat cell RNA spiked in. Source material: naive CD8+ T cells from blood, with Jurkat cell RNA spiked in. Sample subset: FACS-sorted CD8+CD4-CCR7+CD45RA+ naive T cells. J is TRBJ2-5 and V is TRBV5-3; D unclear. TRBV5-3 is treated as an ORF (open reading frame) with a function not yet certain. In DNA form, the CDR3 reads TGTGCCAGCAGCTTGCTGGAAAACAGCCAAGAGACCCAGTACTTC. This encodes CASSLLENSQETQYF.